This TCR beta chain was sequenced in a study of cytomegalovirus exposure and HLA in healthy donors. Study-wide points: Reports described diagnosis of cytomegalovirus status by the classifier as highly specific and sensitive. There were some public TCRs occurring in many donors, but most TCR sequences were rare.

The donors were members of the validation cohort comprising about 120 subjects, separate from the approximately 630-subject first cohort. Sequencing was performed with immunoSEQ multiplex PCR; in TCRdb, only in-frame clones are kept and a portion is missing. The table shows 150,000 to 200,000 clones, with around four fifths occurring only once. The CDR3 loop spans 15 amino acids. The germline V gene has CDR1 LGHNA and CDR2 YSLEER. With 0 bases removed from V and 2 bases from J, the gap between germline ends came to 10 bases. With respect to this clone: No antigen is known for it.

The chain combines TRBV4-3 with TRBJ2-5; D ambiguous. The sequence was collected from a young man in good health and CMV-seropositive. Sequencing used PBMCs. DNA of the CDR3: TGCGCCAGCAGCCAAGATTTGGGCAGGCAAGAGACCCAGTACTTC. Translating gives CASSQDLGRQETQYF.